Presented here are 11 T cell receptor beta chains from one specimen sequenced in a study of regulatory T cells in long-lasting Graves disease. Documented time point: newly diagnosed GD, antithyroid drugs for less than 3 months. The TCR library was prepared using RNA isolated from PBMCs. Through Arm-PCR of CDR3 regions and iRepertoire HTBI primers, TCR beta libraries were built. MiXCR was run by TCRdb on the multiplex PCR reads, yielding one entry per CDR3 protein. Found here are about 540,000 distinct CDR3 sequences, roughly 14% of them singletons; the top ten hold more than 8.5%. The sample also formed part of further work on T cells in Graves' hyperthyroidism and ophthalmopathy.

The sequenced sample was peripheral blood mononuclear cells (PBMCs), obtained at new diagnosis, from a patient treated with antithyroid drugs. The receptor source for this set is a man aged 25-45 years with Graves disease.

The CDR3 region is CASSRDRVRADTQYF. Here the CDR3 DNA reads TGTGCCAGCAGCCGAGACAGGGTTCGGGCAGATACGCAGTATTTT. The V gene is TRBV14, the J gene TRBJ2-3; the match to TRBD1 covers 7 bases. Germline lookup yields CDR1 SGHDN and CDR2 FVKESK. V lost 4 bases and J lost 4; bases outside the gene matches: 8. This CDR3 has 15 residues.

The chain has TRBV3-1 and TRBJ2-7; 9 positions match TRBD1. Germline CDR1 and CDR2: LGHDT and YNNKEL (reference sequence). V lost 3 bases to trimming and J lost 6 bases; unmatched junction nucleotides: 6. The CDR3 sequence is 14 residues long. The DNA for the CDR3 is TGTGCCAGCAGCCACTACAGGGGGCCCGGCGAGCAGTACTTC. Protein sequence: CASSHYRGPGEQYF.

The chain joins TRBV20-1 to TRBJ2-3; D not certain. The J call is doubtful: the DNA matches TRBJ2-5 better. This CDR3 comprises 12 residues. Germline CDR1 and CDR2: DFQATT and SNEGSKA (reference sequence). This chain's CDR3 is CSVPGAGETQYF. The CDR3 DNA is TGCAGTGTTCCCGGAGCTGGGGAGACCCAGTACTTC.

This clonotype has just one count. This sequence joins TRBV7-2 and TRBJ2-3; 9 bases align to TRBD2. The V segment lost 5 bases and the J segment 1 base; nucleotides outside the gene matches: 7. CDR3 size: 16 residues. Per the germline V gene, CDR1 is SGHTA and CDR2 is FQGNSA. CDR3 DNA: TGTGCCAGCAGCAGTGAACGGACTAGCGGCACAGATACGCAGTATTTT. This gives the protein CASSSERTSGTDTQYF. Looking up the rest from reference TRBV7-2 and TRBJ2-3 gives the full variable domain: GAGVSQSPSNKVTEKGKDVELRCDPISGHTALYWYRQSLGQGLEFLIYFQGNSAPDKSGLPSDRFSAERTGGSVSTLTIQRTQQEDSAVYLCASSSERTSGTDTQYFGPGTRLTVL.

This chain connects TRBV5-1 to TRBJ2-5; a possible D gene is TRBD2 (5 bases). The CDR3 covers 12 residues. V was cut by 7 bases and J by 3 bases, with 10 bases left in between. CDR1 is SGHRS and CDR2 is YFSETQ in the germline V gene. CDR3 sequence: CASGEREETQYF. The CDR3, as DNA: TGCGCCAGCGGGGAGAGGGAAGAGACCCAGTACTTC.

This clonotype occurred a few times. The chain recombines TRBV20-1 with TRBJ1-6; D is possibly TRBD1 (5 bases). Germline-derived CDR1 and CDR2 are DFQATT and SNEGSKA (reference sequence). The CDR3 has 14 residues. Trimming shortened V by 5 bases and J by 2 bases, and 10 bases separated the two germline ends. This CDR3 is CSAGIGAYNSPLHF. In nucleotides, the CDR3 is TGCAGTGCTGGCATAGGGGCCTATAATTCACCCCTCCACTTT.

As DNA, the CDR3 is TGTGCCACCAGTGACTATACAGAGAACACCGGGGAGCTGTTTTTT. The encoded protein is CATSDYTENTGELFF. The chain has TRBV24-1 and TRBJ2-2; D gene uncertain. V was clipped by 4 bases and J by 1 base, with 9 bases between them. Germline-derived CDR1 and CDR2 are KGHDR and SFDVKD. The CDR3 totals 15 residues.

Regarding this clonotype: This likely came from a read error, as a far larger clone is one base away. The V call is TRBV12-3 or TRBV12-4, the J call TRBJ1-1; 7 bases are a match to TRBD1. This CDR3 region has 16 residues. The V and J ends lost 6 bases and 0 bases, in that order; junction bases with no gene match: 10. CDR3 amino acids: CASSSRTGRVNTEAFF. DNA for the CDR3: TGTGCCAGCAGCTCAAGGACAGGACGAGTGAACACTGAAGCTTTCTTT.

With regard to this clonotype: A junction boundary mismatches the germline segment, possibly from a read error. V is TRBV27 and J is TRBJ2-1; no clear D. The germline V gene encodes CDR1 MNHEY and CDR2 SMNVEV (reference sequence). CDR3 length: 14 amino acids. This chain's CDR3 is CANSLSKIINEQFF. The CDR3 nucleotides read TGTGCCAACAGTTTATCGAAGATCATTAATGAGCAGTTCTTC.

This clonotype was observed many times. The CDR3 bases are TGTGCCAGCAAAGACGGATTCAGCACAGATACGCAGTATTTT. Translated: CASKDGFSTDTQYF. The gene calls are TRBV2 and TRBJ2-3, with D unresolved. CDR1 is SNHLY and CDR2 is FYNNEI in the germline V gene. V was trimmed by 7 bases and J by 0 bases, leaving 11 bases between them. The CDR3 extends over 14 amino acids. Combining the CDR3 with reference TRBV2 and TRBJ2-3 gives the whole variable domain EPEVTQTPSHQVTQMGQEVILRCVPISNHLYFYWYRQILGQKVEFLVSFYNNEISEKSEIFDDQFSVERPDGSNFTLKIRSTKLEDSAMYFCASKDGFSTDTQYFGPGTRLTVL.

This clonotype was seen ten or more times. The chain carries TRBV20-1 and TRBJ2-7; D perhaps matches TRBD2 (6 bases). This CDR3 is 16 amino acids long. V gave up 3 bases and J gave up 1 base, with 19 bases separating them. Germline V lookup: CDR1 DFQATT, CDR2 SNEGSKA (reference sequence). The CDR3 is CSARLSSASLSYEQYF. The CDR3, as DNA: TGCAGTGCTAGGCTCTCTAGCGCGTCGCTATCCTACGAGCAGTACTTC.